The text below deals with one T cell receptor (beta chain). This entry is derived from a study of blood T cell repertoires in COVID-19. About the research overall: There were acute and convalescent COVID-19 samples, and they came from the United States, Italy and Spain. PBMCs, B-cell-depleted T cells, or T cells were the source of the cDNA or gDNA that made up the material.

The CDR3 runs 14 residues. Per germline, CDR1 SGHRS and CDR2 YFSETQ. Trimming took 4 bases from V and 0 from J, leaving 11 bases between them. Original analysis: Reference gene primer amplification yielded estimated nucleated cell counts. Here immunoSEQ multiplex PCR was the method, and the copy in TCRdb shows in-frame clones only, minus some. The V and J calls and clone size were taken over from that table, and D and trimming were inferred from the DNA. Among about 240,000 clones listed, roughly 80% were seen once. Sequenced: peripheral blood. The rearrangement joins TRBV5-1 to TRBJ2-7; unclear D gene. This TCR was recovered from a woman of 80 years or more with acute or convalescent COVID-19. The CDR3 region is CASSALKSSYEQYF. The CDR3 DNA follows: TGCGCCAGCAGCGCCCTTAAGAGCTCCTACGAGCAGTACTTC.